This T cell receptor beta chain originates from a study of patients and donors after allogeneic stem cell transplantation (dated by TCRdb to about 2020). In its sample, this clonotype comes out as medium-sized (0.01 to 0.1%). Its antigen is unknown. No base-level quality is on record; no much larger clone is a single base apart. CDR1 and CDR2 are read off the germline V gene (reference sequence) as DFQATT and SNEGSKA. The cysteine opens and the phenylalanine closes a CDR3 of 12 amino acids. Only CDR3 DNA is held: 36 bases, read in frame from base 1. At the junction V is shortened by 3 bases and J by 1 base, with 7 bases in between. Library preparation used RT-PCR. Sequenced using a NextSeq 550. The raw public reads went through TCRdb reprocessing: fastp at Q25, MiXCR clone calling, in-frame beta chains kept. Rows merge per CDR3 protein into single entries with the most common DNA and genes. In all, the sample holds around 9,900 distinct CDR3 sequences, and around 5.9% of those were seen once. Jointly, the top ten make up roughly 26% of the sample.

The receptor's source is a human donor who was either an allogeneic HSCT recipient or a stem cell or donor lymphocyte infusion donor (not recorded which). It is not recorded whose cells these are; they may come from a transplant donor. Recombination connected TRBV20-1 to TRBJ2-7; the D gene is not confidently resolved. Sequenced: blood, either unsorted or a sorted T cell fraction (not recorded which). CDR3 protein: CSASDTSYEQYF. Read as DNA, the sequence is TGCAGTGCTAGTGACACTTCCTACGAGCAGTACTTC.